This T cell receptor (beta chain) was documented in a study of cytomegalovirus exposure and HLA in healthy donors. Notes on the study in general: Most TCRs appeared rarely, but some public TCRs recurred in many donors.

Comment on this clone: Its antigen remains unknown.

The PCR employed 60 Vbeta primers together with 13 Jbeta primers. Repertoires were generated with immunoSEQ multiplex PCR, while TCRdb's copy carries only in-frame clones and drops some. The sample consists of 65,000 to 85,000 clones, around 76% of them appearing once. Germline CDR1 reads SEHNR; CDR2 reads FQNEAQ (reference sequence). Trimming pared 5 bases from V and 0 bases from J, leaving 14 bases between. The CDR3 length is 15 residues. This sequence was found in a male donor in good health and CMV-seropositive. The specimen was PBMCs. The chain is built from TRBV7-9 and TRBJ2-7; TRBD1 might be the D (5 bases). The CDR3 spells CASSLKGIPSYEQYF. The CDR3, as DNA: TGTGCCAGCAGCCTGAAGGGGATCCCCTCCTACGAGCAGTACTTC.